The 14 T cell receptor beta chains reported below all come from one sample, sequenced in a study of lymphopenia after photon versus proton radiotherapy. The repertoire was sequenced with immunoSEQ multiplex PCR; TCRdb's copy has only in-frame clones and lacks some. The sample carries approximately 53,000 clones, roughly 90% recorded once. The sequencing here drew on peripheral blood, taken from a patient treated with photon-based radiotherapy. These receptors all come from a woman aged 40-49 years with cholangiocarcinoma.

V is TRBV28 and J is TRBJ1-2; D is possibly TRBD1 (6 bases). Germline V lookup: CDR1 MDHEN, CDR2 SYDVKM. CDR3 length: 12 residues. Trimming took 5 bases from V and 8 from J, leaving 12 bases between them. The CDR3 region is CASSNTGLGYTF. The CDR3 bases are TGTGCCAGCAGTAACACAGGGTTGGGCTACACCTTC.

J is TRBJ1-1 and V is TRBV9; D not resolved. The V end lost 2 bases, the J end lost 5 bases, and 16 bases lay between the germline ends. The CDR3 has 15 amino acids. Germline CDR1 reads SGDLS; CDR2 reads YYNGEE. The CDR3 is CASSVFGGIGTEAFF. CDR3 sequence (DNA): TGTGCCAGCAGCGTGTTCGGAGGGATTGGGACTGAAGCTTTCTTT.

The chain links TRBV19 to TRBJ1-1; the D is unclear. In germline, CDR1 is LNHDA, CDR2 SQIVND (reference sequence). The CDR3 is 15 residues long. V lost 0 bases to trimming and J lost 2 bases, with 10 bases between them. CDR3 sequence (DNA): TGTGCCAGTAGTATAGATGACGGGTCAAACACTGAAGCTTTCTTT. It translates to CASSIDDGSNTEAFF.

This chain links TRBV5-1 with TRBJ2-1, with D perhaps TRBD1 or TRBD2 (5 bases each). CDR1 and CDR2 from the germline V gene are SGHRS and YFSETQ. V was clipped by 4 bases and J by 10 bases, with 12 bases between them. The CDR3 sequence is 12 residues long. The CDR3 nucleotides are TGCGCCAGCAGCAATCAGGGCGGGGAGCAGTTCTTC. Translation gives CASSNQGGEQFF.

The CDR3 coding sequence is TGCGCCAGCAGCCAAGGACTATTATACGAGCAGTACTTC. As protein: CASSQGLLYEQYF. V usage is TRBV4-3 and J usage is TRBJ2-7, with a possible D match to TRBD2 (5 bases). In germline, CDR1 is LGHNA, CDR2 YSLEER. CDR3 length equals 13 residues. V lost 1 base and J lost 4, with 8 bases in between.

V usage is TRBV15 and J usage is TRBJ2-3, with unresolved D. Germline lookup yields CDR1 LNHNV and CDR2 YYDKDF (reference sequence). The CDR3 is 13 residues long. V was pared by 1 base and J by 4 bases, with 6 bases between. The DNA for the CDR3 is TGTGCCACCAGCAGAGGTCTGTCAGATACGCAGTATTTT. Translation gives CATSRGLSDTQYF.

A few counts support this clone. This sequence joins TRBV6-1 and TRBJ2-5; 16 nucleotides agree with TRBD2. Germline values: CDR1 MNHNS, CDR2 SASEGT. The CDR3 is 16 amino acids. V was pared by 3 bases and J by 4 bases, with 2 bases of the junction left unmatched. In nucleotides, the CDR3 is TGTGCCAGCAGTGAGGGACTAGCGGGAGGGGGAGAGACCCAGTACTTC. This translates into CASSEGLAGGGETQYF.

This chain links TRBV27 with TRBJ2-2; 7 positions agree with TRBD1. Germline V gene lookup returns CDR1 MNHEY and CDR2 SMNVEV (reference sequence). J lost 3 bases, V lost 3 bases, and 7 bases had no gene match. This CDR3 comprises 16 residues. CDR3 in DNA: TGTGCCAGCAGTTTGGACAGGATGGTTCACACCGGGGAGCTGTTTTTT. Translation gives CASSLDRMVHTGELFF.

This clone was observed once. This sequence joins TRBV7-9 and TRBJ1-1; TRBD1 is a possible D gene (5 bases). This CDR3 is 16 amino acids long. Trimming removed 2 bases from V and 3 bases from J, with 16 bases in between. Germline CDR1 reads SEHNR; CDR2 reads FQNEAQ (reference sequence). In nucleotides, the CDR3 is TGTGCCAGCAGCTTAACCGGGGGGGTCGGCCACACTGAAGCTTTCTTT. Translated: CASSLTGGVGHTEAFF.

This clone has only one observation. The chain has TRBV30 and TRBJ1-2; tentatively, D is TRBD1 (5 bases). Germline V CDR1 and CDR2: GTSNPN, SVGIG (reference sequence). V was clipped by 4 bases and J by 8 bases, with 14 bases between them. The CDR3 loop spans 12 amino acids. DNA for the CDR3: TGTGCCTGGACAGATTCAGGGCTCGGCTACACCTTC. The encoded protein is CAWTDSGLGYTF.

The CDR3 protein is CASSSRGPNTGELFF. CDR3 DNA sequence: TGTGCCAGCAGCTCGCGTGGACCGAACACCGGGGAGCTGTTTTTT. This chain connects TRBV7-8 to TRBJ2-2, with D uncertain. The germline V gene encodes CDR1 SGHVS and CDR2 FQNEAQ. Trimming cost V 4 bases and J 0 bases, with 9 bases left between them. The CDR3 is 15 amino acids.

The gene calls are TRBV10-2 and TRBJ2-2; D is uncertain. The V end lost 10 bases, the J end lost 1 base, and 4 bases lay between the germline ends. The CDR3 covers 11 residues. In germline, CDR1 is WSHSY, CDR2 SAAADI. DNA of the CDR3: TGCGCCACCTGGAACACCGGGGAGCTGTTTTTT. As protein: CATWNTGELFF.

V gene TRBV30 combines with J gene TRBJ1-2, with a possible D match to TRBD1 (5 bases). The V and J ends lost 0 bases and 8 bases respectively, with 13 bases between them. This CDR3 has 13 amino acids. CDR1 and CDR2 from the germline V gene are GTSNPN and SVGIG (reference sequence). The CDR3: CAWSVSRVEGYTF. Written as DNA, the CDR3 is TGTGCCTGGAGTGTAAGCAGGGTAGAAGGCTACACCTTC. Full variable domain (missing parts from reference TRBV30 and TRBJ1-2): SQTIHQWPATLVQPVGSPLSLECTVEGTSNPNLYWYRQAAGRGLQLLFYSVGIGQISSEVPQNLSASRPQDRQFILSSKKLLLSDSGFYLCAWSVSRVEGYTFGSGTRLTVV.

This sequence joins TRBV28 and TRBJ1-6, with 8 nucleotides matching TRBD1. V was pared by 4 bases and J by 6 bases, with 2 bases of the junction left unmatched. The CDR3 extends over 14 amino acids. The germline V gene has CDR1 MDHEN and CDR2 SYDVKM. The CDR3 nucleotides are TGTGCCAGCAGTTCGGGACAGGTTAATTCACCCCTCCACTTT. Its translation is CASSSGQVNSPLHF. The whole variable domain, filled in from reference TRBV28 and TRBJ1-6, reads DVKVTQSSRYLVKRTGEKVFLECVQDMDHENMFWYRQDPGLGLRLIYFSYDVKMKEKGDIPEGYSVSREKKERFSLILESASTNQTSMYLCASSSGQVNSPLHFGNGTRLTVT.